This passage covers 13 T cell receptor beta chains from one sample sequenced in a study of blood T cell repertoires in COVID-19. Libraries were prepared by immunoSEQ multiplex PCR; TCRdb keeps only in-frame clonotypes and omits some of them. The table includes 200,000 to 250,000 clones, roughly four fifths detected once. Material: PBMCs or T cells enriched from blood (not recorded which). Source of these receptors: a woman aged 55-69 years who had recovered from COVID-19.

The chain couples TRBV3-1 (or the pseudogene TRBV3-2) to TRBJ2-1, with 9 positions matching TRBD2. Germline lookup yields CDR1 LGHDT and CDR2 YNNKEL (reference sequence). V was clipped by 0 bases and J by 6 bases; unmatched bases: 6. The CDR3 is 16 residues long. The DNA for the CDR3 is TGTGCCAGCAGCCAAGAAGGCGGGGGGGCCTTCAATGAGCAGTTCTTC. It specifies CASSQEGGGAFNEQFF.

This sequence joins TRBV19 and TRBJ1-1; D is unclear. CDR3 length: 13 residues. V was pared by 5 bases and J by 4 bases, with 11 bases between. The germline V gene encodes CDR1 LNHDA and CDR2 SQIVND (reference sequence). The CDR3 DNA reads as TGTGCCAGTAGTCCAGGCATGGGCACTGAAGCTTTCTTT. Encoded protein: CASSPGMGTEAFF.

The rearrangement links TRBV10-2 to TRBJ1-4, with 10 bases fitting TRBD1. This CDR3 spans 15 amino acids. Trimming removed 5 bases from V and 3 bases from J; junction bases left unmatched: 3. Looked up from germline, CDR1 is WSHSY and CDR2 is SAAADI. DNA of the CDR3: TGCGCCAGCAGTAAGGACAGGGGGGCTAATGAAAAACTGTTTTTT. Translated, it gives CASSKDRGANEKLFF.

This clone occurred a few times. The chain recombines TRBV2 with TRBJ2-7, with a possible D match to TRBD1 (5 bases). Germline values: CDR1 SNHLY, CDR2 FYNNEI. V was clipped by 6 bases and J by 3 bases, with 9 bases between them. The CDR3 is 12 residues long. The chain's CDR3 is CASREQVYEQYF. The CDR3 DNA follows: TGTGCCAGCAGGGAACAGGTCTACGAGCAGTACTTC.

The J gene is TRBJ1-1, the V gene TRBV20-1; TRBD1 matches 7 bases. Germline-derived CDR1 and CDR2 are DFQATT and SNEGSKA (reference sequence). The CDR3 contains 11 residues. The CDR3 nucleotides are TGCAGCACAGGGGTGGACACTGAAGCTTTCTTT. Encoded protein: CSTGVDTEAFF.

The chain uses TRBV19 and TRBJ1-2, with D tentatively TRBD1 (6 bases). From germline, CDR1 is LNHDA and CDR2 SQIVND (reference sequence). This CDR3 contains 15 residues. With 10 bases removed from V and 7 bases from J, the gap between germline ends came to 25 bases. DNA for the CDR3: TGTGCCACCCACGAACCGGGGGGGCGCAAATTTGGCTACACCTTC. Amino acids: CATHEPGGRKFGYTF.

V is TRBV10-3 and J is TRBJ2-7, with 8 nucleotides matching TRBD2. CDR1 and CDR2 (germline): ENHRY, SYGVKD. The CDR3 sequence is 14 residues long. V shed 6 bases and J 7 bases; nucleotides not matched to a gene: 11. In DNA form, the CDR3 reads TGTGCCATCAGACTCCAAGCGGGAGTGGGTGAGCAGTACTTC. Protein: CAIRLQAGVGEQYF.

This chain links TRBV19 with TRBJ1-2; tentatively, D is TRBD1 (5 bases). CDR3 length: 14 amino acids. V was cut by 6 bases and J by 2 bases, with 13 bases left in between. Germline CDR1 and CDR2: LNHDA and SQIVND (reference sequence). The CDR3 sequence: CASSRPTGNYGYTF. CDR3 nucleotides: TGTGCCAGTAGCAGGCCAACAGGCAACTATGGCTACACCTTC.

This clone was detected a few times. The J gene is TRBJ2-5, the V gene TRBV5-5; a weak D match, TRBD2 (6 bases). V lost 5 bases, J lost 3 bases, and 8 bases lay in between. CDR1 and CDR2 from the germline V gene are SGHKS and YYEKEE (reference sequence). The CDR3 covers 12 residues. Here the CDR3 reads CASSWGEETQYF. CDR3 sequence (DNA): TGTGCCAGCAGTTGGGGGGAAGAGACCCAGTACTTC.

This clone has only a few counts. Other DNA sequences in the same sample also yield this CDR3. The rearrangement uses TRBV10-3 and TRBJ2-2, with a weak D call TRBD2 (5 bases). Trimming cost V 3 bases and J 4 bases, with 9 bases left between them. The CDR3 is 14 amino acids. Germline values: CDR1 ENHRY, CDR2 SYGVKD. The CDR3 DNA is TGTGCCATCAGTGACGACCGGGGCACCGGGGAGCTGTTTTTT. Protein sequence: CAISDDRGTGELFF.

This clone has ten or more counts. The rearrangement uses TRBV11-2 and TRBJ2-3; TRBD2 matches 9 bases. CDR3 size: 15 residues. V lost 5 bases, J lost 2 bases, and 5 bases stayed unmatched. CDR1 SGHAT and CDR2 FQNNGV come from the germline V gene. The CDR3 DNA reads TGTGCCAGCAGCCCCCTAGCGGGGAACACAGATACGCAGTATTTT. Translated, it gives CASSPLAGNTDTQYF.

V gene TRBV7-6 combines with J gene TRBJ2-1; tentatively, D is TRBD2 (7 bases). The germline V gene has CDR1 SGHVS and CDR2 FNYEAQ. There are 16 residues in the CDR3. The V and J ends lost 4 bases and 4 bases respectively, with 17 bases between them. In nucleotides, the CDR3 is TGTGCCAGCAGCTCTTCGTCGGGGGGCTTTTACAATGAGCAGTTCTTC. It specifies CASSSSSGGFYNEQFF.

The genes are TRBV11-2 and TRBJ1-1; maybe TRBD1 (6 bases). Germline assignment: CDR1 SGHAT and CDR2 FQNNGV. V was cut by 0 bases and J by 4 bases, with 12 bases left in between. The CDR3 consists of 15 residues. The CDR3 bases are TGTGCCAGCAGCTTAGATCCAGGGGCGGGCACTGAAGCTTTCTTT. The encoded protein is CASSLDPGAGTEAFF.